The present TCR beta chain was sequenced within a study of cytotoxic CD8 clonotypes in ibrutinib-treated CLL. Study-level information: Researchers reported about a dozen relapsed/refractory and about 15 treatment-naive patients, 17 of them IGHV unmutated.

Cryopreserved PBMCs supplied roughly 2 micrograms of genomic DNA for TCR beta libraries. The CDR3 contains 14 residues. V was cut by 0 bases and J by 2 bases, with 6 bases left in between. Germline CDR1 SGDLS, CDR2 YYNGEE. The study, taken as a whole, reports: Higher circulating CD8+ T-cell counts strongly accompanied higher baseline clonality, above age-matched healthy donors.

Measured with immunoSEQ multiplex PCR; TCRdb has only the in-frame clones, and not every one. Here the sample spans 250,000 or so clones, 70% being singletons. A remark on this clone: What it recognizes is unknown.

The chain couples TRBV9 to TRBJ1-5; D call uncertain. The TCR was taken from a human donor with chronic lymphocytic leukemia. The sequencing used PBMCs, collected after 24 months of ibrutinib treatment. The CDR3 spells CASSVGVGNQPQHF. In DNA, the CDR3 is TGTGCCAGCAGCGTAGGAGTCGGCAATCAGCCCCAGCATTTT. Combining the CDR3 with reference TRBV9 and TRBJ1-5 gives the whole variable domain DSGVTQTPKHLITATGQRVTLRCSPRSGDLSVYWYQQSLDQGLQFLIQYYNGEERAKGNILERFSAQQFPDLHSELNLSSLELGDSALYFCASSVGVGNQPQHFGDGTRLSIL.